This passage covers 31 T cell receptor beta chains from one sample sequenced in a study of OX40 agonist ivuxolimab in advanced cancers. The repertoire was sequenced with immunoSEQ multiplex PCR; TCRdb's copy has only in-frame clones and lacks some. The repertoire has more than 50,000 clones, less than 90% of them found once; the top ten carry roughly 27%. Sequences were derived from CD4+ or CD8+ T cells sorted from blood, sampled in a trial of the OX40 agonist ivuxolimab. The source of these receptors is an adult with an advanced solid tumor such as melanoma, head and neck, liver or kidney cancer.

The table lists this clone with a count of one. The chain uses TRBV6-5 and TRBJ1-2, with a tentative D call TRBD1 (5 bases). V was trimmed by 5 bases and J by 7 bases, leaving 17 bases between them. This CDR3 has 14 residues. Germline V gene data show CDR1 as MNHEY and CDR2 as SVGAGI. The CDR3 protein is CASSPQGRGSGYTF. The CDR3 region has the DNA TGTGCCAGCAGTCCCCAAGGGAGGGGCTCTGGCTACACCTTC.

The sample holds a few counts of this clone. The genes are TRBV11-2 and TRBJ2-7; 9 nucleotides agree with TRBD2. This CDR3 comprises 17 residues. The V gene end was trimmed by 0 bases and the J gene end by 5 bases; junction bases not matched to a gene: 11. Germline assignment: CDR1 SGHAT and CDR2 FQNNGV. For the CDR3, the DNA is TGTGCCAGCAGCTTAGATGGGGGAGGCGGGAGGGCCCACGAGCAGTACTTC. Translating gives CASSLDGGGGRAHEQYF.

The rearrangement uses TRBV19 and TRBJ1-1; no clear D gene. Germline CDR1 is LNHDA and CDR2 is SQIVND (reference sequence). The V gene lost 2 bases and the J gene lost 1 base, with 8 bases spanning the gap. The CDR3 totals 14 residues. CDR3 in amino acids: CASSITGKNTEAFF. Written as DNA, the CDR3 is TGTGCCAGTAGTATAACGGGAAAGAACACTGAAGCTTTCTTT.

The chain couples TRBV11-3 to TRBJ1-6, with D uncertain. Germline CDR1 reads SGHNT; CDR2 reads YENEEA. The CDR3 extends over 14 amino acids. With 3 bases removed from V and 7 bases from J, the gap between germline ends came to 10 bases. CDR3 nucleotide sequence: TGTGCCAGCAGCTTTTCCGGCAGCAATTCACCCCTCCACTTT. It encodes CASSFSGSNSPLHF.

This sequence joins TRBV27 and TRBJ2-2; 8 bases are shared with TRBD1. This CDR3 is built from 16 residues. The germline gives CDR1 MNHEY, CDR2 SMNVEV (reference sequence). The V and J ends lost 7 bases and 3 bases, in that order; junction bases with no gene match: 10. CDR3 protein: CASTFQGAPDTGELFF. The CDR3, as DNA: TGTGCCAGCACATTTCAGGGGGCGCCGGACACCGGGGAGCTGTTTTTT.

This chain links TRBV6-1 with TRBJ2-3; 8 bases are a match to TRBD1. The CDR3 is 14 residues long. Germline loops: CDR1 MNHNS, CDR2 SASEGT. V lost 6 bases, J lost 7 bases, and 9 bases stayed unmatched. The DNA of the CDR3 is TGTGCCAGCAGGGACCGGGACAGGTACTATACGCAGTATTTT. Its protein is CASRDRDRYYTQYF.

The genes are TRBV5-4 and TRBJ1-1; D may be TRBD1 (6 bases). The CDR3 is made up of 15 amino acids. V was cut by 4 bases and J by 0 bases, with 13 bases left in between. The germline V gene has CDR1 SGHNT and CDR2 YYREEE (reference sequence). The CDR3 DNA is TGTGCCAGCAGCCAGGGGTATCCGATGAACACTGAAGCTTTCTTT. It codes for CASSQGYPMNTEAFF.

The chain combines TRBV11-2 with TRBJ2-1; no definite D call. V was clipped by 5 bases and J by 8 bases, with 16 bases between them. Germline V lookup: CDR1 SGHAT, CDR2 FQNNGV. The CDR3 has 14 residues. DNA of the CDR3: TGTGCCAGCAGCCCGACGACCTTCCTAGATGAGCAGTTCTTC. Translated, it gives CASSPTTFLDEQFF.

V usage is TRBV5-1 and J usage is TRBJ2-7, with D possibly TRBD2 on 6 matching bases. Trimming pared 0 bases from V and 7 bases from J, leaving 8 bases between. CDR3 length: 12 residues. CDR1 SGHRS and CDR2 YFSETQ come from the germline V gene. The CDR3 DNA is TGCGCCAGCAGCTTGGTCGCGGGGGAGCAGTACTTC. This gives the protein CASSLVAGEQYF.

The sample holds a few counts of this clone. The rearrangement links TRBV15 to TRBJ2-2, with a possible D match to TRBD1 (6 bases). Germline CDR1 and CDR2: LNHNV and YYDKDF (reference sequence). With 5 bases removed from V and 2 bases from J, the gap between germline ends came to 9 bases. This CDR3 has 14 residues. Here the CDR3 DNA reads TGTGCCACCAGCTACAGGGATAACACCGGGGAGCTGTTTTTT. Residues: CATSYRDNTGELFF.

The chain recombines TRBV4-1 with TRBJ1-2; D remains ambiguous. Trimming removed 0 bases from V and 8 bases from J, with 16 bases in between. This CDR3 is 15 amino acids long. CDR1 is MGHRA, CDR2 YSYEKL, per germline. The CDR3 nucleotides read TGCGCCAGCAGCCAAGATCCCCGGCCTCCAATCGGCTACACCTTC. It yields the protein CASSQDPRPPIGYTF.

The chain couples TRBV7-2 to TRBJ2-3, with 8 positions matching TRBD2. The CDR3 spans 15 residues. Germline V CDR1 and CDR2: SGHTA, FQGNSA. The J segment lost 5 bases and the V segment lost 3 bases, leaving 7 bases of the junction unmatched. CDR3 DNA: TGTGCCAGCAGCTTCGGAGCGGGGGTCCGAGATACGCAGTATTTT. The encoded protein is CASSFGAGVRDTQYF. Based on the CDR3 plus reference TRBV7-2 and TRBJ2-3, the full variable domain is GAGVSQSPSNKVTEKGKDVELRCDPISGHTALYWYRQSLGQGLEFLIYFQGNSAPDKSGLPSDRFSAERTGGSVSTLTIQRTQQEDSAVYLCASSFGAGVRDTQYFGPGTRLTVL.

CDR3 residues: CASSGRELAVNEQFF. CDR3 DNA sequence: TGTGCCAGCAGCGGGAGGGAACTAGCGGTGAATGAGCAGTTCTTC. V gene TRBV9 combines with J gene TRBJ2-1; 8 bases line up with TRBD2. CDR1 is SGDLS and CDR2 is YYNGEE in the germline V gene. The CDR3 spans 15 residues. Unmatched junction bases numbered 9, after V lost 3 bases and J lost 7 bases.

This clone was recorded only once. The chain is built from TRBV6-1 and TRBJ1-5; no definite D call. Germline lookup yields CDR1 MNHNS and CDR2 SASEGT. The V gene lost 8 bases and the J gene lost 5 bases, with 10 bases spanning the gap. The CDR3 runs 12 residues. CDR3 DNA sequence: TGTGCCAGCGCCTTTAGTGATCAGCCCCAGCATTTT. Its translation is CASAFSDQPQHF.

The chain employs TRBV29-1 and TRBJ2-2; no definite D call. The V gene lost 4 bases and the J gene lost 1 base, with 4 bases spanning the gap. CDR3 length: 12 residues. Germline CDR1 SQVTM, CDR2 ANQGSEA. CDR3: CSVAGNTGELFF. The CDR3 nucleotides read TGCAGCGTTGCGGGGAACACCGGGGAGCTGTTTTTT.

This sequence joins TRBV2 and TRBJ1-4; D not resolved. In germline, CDR1 is SNHLY, CDR2 FYNNEI. The CDR3 loop spans 14 amino acids. Trimming pared 2 bases from V and 8 bases from J, leaving 12 bases between. The CDR3 sequence is CASSEHEGREKLFF. DNA of the CDR3: TGTGCCAGCAGTGAACATGAGGGAAGGGAAAAACTGTTTTTT.

The chain employs TRBV5-4 and TRBJ2-7, with D possibly called TRBD1 or TRBD2 (5 bases each). The CDR3 extends over 17 amino acids. CDR1 SGHNT and CDR2 YYREEE come from the germline V gene (reference sequence). Trimming removed 3 bases from V and 1 base from J, with 20 bases in between. CDR3 nucleotide sequence: TGTGCCAGCAGCTGGGACGACGGATTCAGGAGGTCCTACGAGCAGTACTTC. Translation: CASSWDDGFRRSYEQYF.

Only one count was recorded for this clone. V usage is TRBV18 and J usage is TRBJ1-1, with unresolved D. The CDR3 totals 16 residues. V dropped 4 bases and J dropped 4 bases, with 19 bases sitting between them. The germline V gene encodes CDR1 KGHSH and CDR2 LQKENI. The CDR3 loop reads CASSLNSRTGTTEAFF. CDR3 nucleotide sequence: TGTGCCAGCTCACTAAACTCGAGAACGGGAACCACTGAAGCTTTCTTT.

V and J are TRBV12-5 and TRBJ2-7; no firm D call. CDR3 length equals 10 residues. Deletions cut 2 bases from V and 4 bases from J, with 0 bases between. Germline CDR1 and CDR2: LGHNT and FRNRAP. This chain's CDR3 is CASGLYEQYF. The CDR3 DNA is TGTGCTAGTGGTTTGTACGAGCAGTACTTC.

V usage is TRBV9 and J usage is TRBJ1-1; D is unresolved. Germline V gives CDR1 SGDLS, CDR2 YYNGEE. This CDR3 is built from 14 residues. V lost 2 bases, J lost 3 bases, and 11 bases lay in between. CDR3 protein: CASSVSLGDTEAFF. The DNA for the CDR3 is TGTGCCAGCAGCGTCTCACTCGGAGACACTGAAGCTTTCTTT.

The chain recombines TRBV6-1 with TRBJ2-5; no clear D. The germline CDR1 and CDR2 sequences are MNHNS and SASEGT. This CDR3 has 14 residues. V was shortened by 1 base and J by 2 bases, with 8 bases between the two germline ends. The CDR3 sequence is CASSEGVGQETQYF. In nucleotides, the CDR3 is TGTGCCAGCAGTGAAGGGGTGGGACAAGAGACCCAGTACTTC.

This clone was detected once. J is TRBJ1-5 and V is TRBV27; 8 nucleotides match TRBD1. The V gene end was trimmed by 5 bases and the J gene end by 4 bases; junction bases not matched to a gene: 22. The CDR3 sequence is 20 residues long. The germline gives CDR1 MNHEY, CDR2 SMNVEV (reference sequence). CDR3 nucleotides: TGTGCCAGCAGTCATAGGCCTGGCTTTAAAAACGGGACAGGTAATCAGCCCCAGCATTTT. Amino acid sequence: CASSHRPGFKNGTGNQPQHF.

The gene calls are TRBV4-1 and TRBJ2-4, with 8 nucleotides matching TRBD1. J lost 1 base, V lost 1 base, and 12 bases had no gene match. Germline values: CDR1 MGHRA, CDR2 YSYEKL. This CDR3 is built from 19 residues. In DNA form, the CDR3 reads TGCGCCAGCAGCCAAGCTTATGATACGACAGGGGCGGCCAAAAACATTCAGTACTTC. It translates to CASSQAYDTTGAAKNIQYF.

V gene TRBV5-1 combines with J gene TRBJ2-2; no firm D call. Germline assignment: CDR1 SGHRS and CDR2 YFSETQ. Trimming removed 0 bases from V and 6 bases from J, with 6 bases in between. The CDR3 contains 13 residues. CDR3 residues: CASSLGRSGELFF. The CDR3 coding sequence is TGCGCCAGCAGCTTGGGGCGATCCGGGGAGCTGTTTTTT.

CDR3 amino acids: CASSPGLAGGETQYF. CDR3 DNA sequence: TGTGCCAGCAGCCCCGGACTAGCGGGAGGAGAGACCCAGTACTTC. The chain employs TRBV28 and TRBJ2-5; 14 nucleotides line up with TRBD2. CDR3 size: 15 residues. J was trimmed by 4 bases and V by 6 bases; bases with no gene match: 4. Germline CDR1 reads MDHEN; CDR2 reads SYDVKM.

The rearrangement joins TRBV4-3 to TRBJ2-3, with 7 positions matching TRBD2. The length of the CDR3 is 19 residues. Germline V gene sequence: CDR1 LGHNA, CDR2 YSLEER. V gave up 0 bases and J gave up 2 bases; unmatched junction bases: 14. CDR3 coding DNA: TGCGCCAGCAGCCAAGATCCGTCCAGAGGGAGGGGTTACACAGATACGCAGTATTTT. Residues: CASSQDPSRGRGYTDTQYF.

This CDR3 reads CAISDTGGYNEQFF. CDR3 DNA: TGTGCCATCAGTGATACGGGGGGCTACAATGAGCAGTTCTTC. V is TRBV10-3 and J is TRBJ2-1, with 7 bases that match TRBD2. The CDR3 contains 14 residues. From germline, CDR1 is ENHRY and CDR2 SYGVKD. V lost 3 bases and J lost 3; bases outside the gene matches: 2.

The chain links TRBV2 to TRBJ1-2; D not certain. The ends were cut back, 2 bases at V and 6 bases at J, with 16 bases in the middle. Germline lookup yields CDR1 SNHLY and CDR2 FYNNEI. The CDR3 extends over 15 amino acids. The CDR3 is CASSEFGPEGNGYTF. CDR3 nucleotide sequence: TGTGCCAGCAGTGAATTCGGTCCAGAGGGTAATGGCTACACCTTC.

This clone was counted only a few times. The rearrangement joins TRBV15 to TRBJ2-7; 9 nucleotides line up with TRBD2. CDR3 length: 18 amino acids. Germline values: CDR1 LNHNV, CDR2 YYDKDF (reference sequence). After removal of 5 bases from V and 2 bases from J, the junction contained 16 bases not matched to a gene. The chain's CDR3 is CATSGSGASGNPTYEQYF. The CDR3 bases are TGTGCCACCAGCGGCAGTGGGGCTAGCGGGAACCCGACCTACGAGCAGTACTTC.

DNA for the CDR3: TGTGCCAGCAGCCAAGGGACACCAGGCACCGGGGAGCTGTTTTTT. Protein sequence: CASSQGTPGTGELFF. V is TRBV6-1 and J is TRBJ2-2; D possibly corresponds to TRBD1 (6 bases). Trimming removed 6 bases from V and 4 bases from J, with 15 bases in between. CDR1 MNHNS and CDR2 SASEGT come from the germline V gene. The CDR3 has 15 amino acids.

This clone was detected only once. This specimen includes other DNA sequences encoding the same CDR3. This sequence joins TRBV7-6 and TRBJ1-4, with D unresolved. The CDR3 sequence is 14 residues long. In germline, CDR1 is SGHVS, CDR2 FNYEAQ. The V end lost 3 bases, the J end lost 3 bases, and 8 bases lay between the germline ends. Here the CDR3 DNA reads TGTGCCAGCAGCTTGCGAGGTGCTAATGAAAAACTGTTTTTT. Encoded protein: CASSLRGANEKLFF.